The next 7 T cell receptor beta chains were all read from a single sample in a study of blood T cell repertoires in COVID-19. The repertoire was sequenced with immunoSEQ multiplex PCR; TCRdb's copy has only in-frame clones and lacks some. The data show 85,000 to 120,000 clones, with around four fifths seen just once and 3.5% to 5.5% held by the top ten. The specimen sequenced was peripheral blood. The receptors stem from a human donor in a cohort sampled during active COVID-19.

The chain recombines TRBV5-4 with TRBJ2-5; tentative D call: TRBD1 (5 bases). V was trimmed by 4 bases and J by 2 bases, leaving 15 bases between them. Germline CDR1 is SGHNT and CDR2 is YYREEE (reference sequence). The CDR3 is made up of 15 amino acids. CDR3 DNA sequence: TGTGCCAGCAGCCACGACAGCTGGCCTCAAGAGACCCAGTACTTC. Translating gives CASSHDSWPQETQYF. The variable domain in full, completed from reference TRBV5-4 and TRBJ2-5, reads ETGVTQSPTHLIKTRGQQVTLRCSSQSGHNTVSWYQQALGQGPQFIFQYYREEENGRGNFPPRFSGLQFPNYSSELNVNALELDDSALYLCASSHDSWPQETQYFGPGTRLLVL.

The chain recombines TRBV11-3 with TRBJ2-4, with a tentative D call TRBD2 (6 bases). The CDR3 consists of 15 residues. The germline gives CDR1 SGHNT, CDR2 YENEEA. V shed 5 bases and J shed 0 bases, with 11 bases lying between them. CDR3 sequence: CASSGAGKAKNIQYF. CDR3 nucleotide sequence: TGTGCCAGCAGCGGTGCGGGGAAAGCCAAAAACATTCAGTACTTC.

V is TRBV6-5 and J is TRBJ1-3; D is unclear. CDR1 is MNHEY, CDR2 SVGAGI, per germline. The CDR3 runs to 16 residues. Trimming removed 0 bases at V and 2 bases at J, with 11 bases between. The CDR3 DNA sequence: TGTGCCAGCAGTTACTCCCCCCCGGTAGCTGGAAACACCATATATTTT. It yields the protein CASSYSPPVAGNTIYF.

The J gene is TRBJ1-2, the V gene TRBV6-4; 9 bases agree with TRBD1. With 4 bases clipped from V and 8 bases from J, the junction kept 8 bases outside the gene matches. The CDR3 has 14 residues. Germline V lookup: CDR1 MRHNA, CDR2 SNTAGT. The CDR3 here is CASSASDRGEGYTF. The CDR3 nucleotides are TGTGCCAGCAGTGCCTCGGACAGGGGAGAAGGCTACACCTTC.

V is TRBV7-2 and J is TRBJ2-7; 14 bases map to TRBD2. The CDR3 contains 16 residues. V lost 7 bases, J lost 3 bases, and 8 bases stayed unmatched. Germline CDR1 is SGHTA and CDR2 is FQGNSA. In DNA, the CDR3 is TGTGCCAGCACCATCGAAGGGACTAGCGGGGGCTACGAGCAGTACTTC. Residues: CASTIEGTSGGYEQYF.

This clone was observed once. The genes are TRBV4-3 and TRBJ1-6; D is possibly TRBD1 (5 bases). V lost 0 bases to trimming and J lost 5 bases, with 11 bases between them. Looked up from germline, CDR1 is LGHNA and CDR2 is YSLEER. The CDR3 extends over 16 amino acids. CDR3 loop: CASSQEGGTHNSPLHF. In nucleotides, the CDR3 is TGCGCCAGCAGCCAAGAAGGAGGGACTCATAATTCACCCCTCCACTTT.

V usage is TRBV5-4 and J usage is TRBJ2-7, with D perhaps matching TRBD2 (6 bases). V was trimmed by 4 bases and J by 2 bases, leaving 10 bases between them. CDR1 is SGHNT, CDR2 YYREEE, per germline (reference sequence). CDR3 length equals 13 residues. CDR3 residues: CASSGGAPYEQYF. CDR3 in DNA: TGTGCCAGCAGCGGCGGGGCTCCCTACGAGCAGTACTTC.